What follows is one TCR beta chain and its context. CDR1 is SQVTM and CDR2 is ANQGSEA in the germline V gene. Trimming cost V 4 bases and J 3 bases; bases outside gene matches: 8. The CDR3 totals 14 residues. This entry belongs to a study of cytomegalovirus exposure and HLA in healthy donors. Primers included in the PCR were 60 Vbeta and 13 Jbeta primers. The protocol was immunoSEQ multiplex PCR, while the TCRdb copy is restricted to in-frame clones and leaves out a portion. Of 50,000 to 65,000 clones in the sample, approximately 70% are singletons; the top ten hold roughly 2.9%. Source material: PBMCs. The rearrangement links TRBV29-1 to TRBJ2-7; 8 bases fit TRBD2. This clonotype originated in a man aged 18 to 35 in good health and CMV-seronegative. CDR3 sequence reads: CSVGHGTRGYEQYF. The CDR3 coding sequence is TGCAGCGTTGGACACGGGACTAGGGGCTACGAGCAGTACTTC.